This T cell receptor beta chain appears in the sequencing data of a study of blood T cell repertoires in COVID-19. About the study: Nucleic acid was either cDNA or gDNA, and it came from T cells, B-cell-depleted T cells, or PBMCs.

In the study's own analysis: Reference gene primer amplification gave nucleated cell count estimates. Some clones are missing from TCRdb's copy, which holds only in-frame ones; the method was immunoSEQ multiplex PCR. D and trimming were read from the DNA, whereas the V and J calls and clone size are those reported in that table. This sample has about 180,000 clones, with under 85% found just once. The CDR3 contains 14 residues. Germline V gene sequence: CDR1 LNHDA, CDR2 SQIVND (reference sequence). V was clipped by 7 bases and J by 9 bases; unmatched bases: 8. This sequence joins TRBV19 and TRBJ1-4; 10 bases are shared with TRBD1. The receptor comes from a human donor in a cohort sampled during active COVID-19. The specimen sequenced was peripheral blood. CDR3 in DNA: TGTGCCAGTATCCAGGGACAGGGGTCCCAAAAACTGTTTTTT. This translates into CASIQGQGSQKLFF.